Below are 20 T cell receptor beta chains sequenced from a single sample in a study of OX40 agonist ivuxolimab in advanced cancers. TCRdb's table, derived via immunoSEQ multiplex PCR, lists solely in-frame clones and lacks some. This table holds 70,000 or so clones, 80% to 90% found once. Specimen: CD4+ or CD8+ T cells sorted from blood, collected in a trial of the OX40 agonist ivuxolimab. These TCRs come from an adult with an advanced solid tumor such as melanoma, head and neck, liver or kidney cancer.

V is TRBV2 and J is TRBJ1-6; perhaps TRBD1 as D (6 bases). The CDR3 loop spans 15 amino acids. CDR1 is SNHLY, CDR2 FYNNEI, per germline. The V end lost 3 bases, the J end lost 9 bases, and 15 bases lay between the germline ends. The CDR3, as DNA: TGTGCCAGCAGTGAGTCCGGAGGGGGTATTTCACCCCTCCACTTT. Its protein is CASSESGGGISPLHF.

The chain combines TRBV15 with TRBJ2-2; 7 nucleotides match TRBD2. This CDR3 has 15 residues. Germline CDR1 reads LNHNV; CDR2 reads YYDKDF (reference sequence). V dropped 7 bases and J dropped 0; count of bases not matched to a gene: 5. CDR3 DNA sequence: TGTGCCACCAACGACGGGGGGACGAACACCGGGGAGCTGTTTTTT. This sequence encodes CATNDGGTNTGELFF.

This chain connects TRBV15 to TRBJ2-3, with D maybe TRBD2 (5 bases). This CDR3 is 15 amino acids long. Trimming left V 1 base short and J 2 bases short, with 10 bases between. CDR1 is LNHNV, CDR2 YYDKDF, per germline (reference sequence). The CDR3 sequence is CATSRGGQNTDTQYF. The CDR3 coding sequence is TGTGCCACCAGCAGAGGCGGGCAGAACACAGATACGCAGTATTTT.

CDR3 loop: CASSQGANLRQYF. The CDR3, as DNA: TGCGCCAGCAGTCAGGGAGCGAACCTGCGGCAGTACTTC. The V call is TRBV10-1, the J call TRBJ2-7; D possibly matches TRBD1 or TRBD2 (5 bases each). V shed 5 bases and J shed 9 bases, with 17 bases lying between them. CDR3 length: 13 amino acids. Germline loops: CDR1 WNHNN, CDR2 SYGVQD (reference sequence).

The J gene is TRBJ2-2, the V gene TRBV9; possibly TRBD2 for D (5 bases). Trimming removed 3 bases from V and 4 bases from J, with 13 bases in between. Germline lookup yields CDR1 SGDLS and CDR2 YYNGEE. This CDR3 comprises 15 residues. DNA of the CDR3: TGTGCCAGCAGCGATCGAATGGAGGCCACCGGGGAGCTGTTTTTT. This gives the protein CASSDRMEATGELFF.

The chain combines TRBV29-1 with TRBJ2-7; TRBD2 agrees at 9 bases. V dropped 6 bases and J dropped 6; count of bases not matched to a gene: 3. CDR3 length: 11 residues. Germline CDR1 SQVTM, CDR2 ANQGSEA. The CDR3 DNA follows: TGCAGCGTGGCGGGGGGGGGCGAGCAGTACTTC. It is translated as CSVAGGGEQYF.

This chain connects TRBV25-1 to TRBJ1-2; D perhaps matches TRBD1 (5 bases). Germline V CDR1 and CDR2: MGHDK, SYGVNS. This CDR3 is built from 15 residues. V was pared by 4 bases and J by 2 bases, with 14 bases between. The CDR3 DNA reads as TGTGCCAGCAGTGGTCTTGGACATCTCAACTATGGCTACACCTTC. This sequence encodes CASSGLGHLNYGYTF.

The CDR3 nucleotides read TGTGCCAGCAGTACGTTAGCACCCGGGGAGCTGTTTTTT. Translating it yields CASSTLAPGELFF. The gene calls are TRBV28 and TRBJ2-2; D ambiguous. The CDR3 has 13 amino acids. V was shortened by 5 bases and J by 6 bases, with 10 bases between the two germline ends. CDR1 and CDR2 from the germline V gene are MDHEN and SYDVKM.

The genes are TRBV5-1 and TRBJ1-1; 8 positions match TRBD1. V lost 4 bases and J lost 1; bases outside the gene matches: 6. From germline, CDR1 is SGHRS and CDR2 YFSETQ. The CDR3 is made up of 15 amino acids. CDR3 nucleotides: TGCGCCAGCAGCAACACCGGGACAGGGAACACTGAAGCTTTCTTT. Translated: CASSNTGTGNTEAFF.

The CDR3 here is CASSQTPGQGTDTQYF. In DNA form, the CDR3 reads TGTGCCAGCAGCCAAACACCGGGACAGGGCACAGATACGCAGTATTTT. The gene calls are TRBV5-4 and TRBJ2-3; 8 bases map to TRBD1. V gave up 4 bases and J gave up 1 base; unmatched junction bases: 8. Germline assignment: CDR1 SGHNT and CDR2 YYREEE (reference sequence). This CDR3 contains 16 residues.

V and J are TRBV9 and TRBJ2-1; 10 nucleotides match TRBD2. Unmatched junction bases numbered 4, after V lost 4 bases and J lost 3 bases. CDR3 size: 15 residues. CDR1 is SGDLS and CDR2 is YYNGEE in the germline V gene. The CDR3 spells CASSPRTSGYNEQFF. The CDR3 DNA reads as TGTGCCAGCAGCCCCCGGACTAGCGGCTACAATGAGCAGTTCTTC.

The rearrangement uses TRBV5-4 and TRBJ1-1; TRBD1 matches at 7 bases. Germline V CDR1 and CDR2: SGHNT, YYREEE (reference sequence). V dropped 1 base and J dropped 4; count of bases not matched to a gene: 10. This CDR3 region has 16 residues. The CDR3 sequence is CASSLSAGGIGTEAFF. The CDR3, as DNA: TGTGCCAGCAGCTTGTCGGCAGGGGGAATCGGCACTGAAGCTTTCTTT.

The chain carries TRBV29-1 and TRBJ2-1; 15 nucleotides match TRBD2. Losses at the gene ends were 6 bases for V and 2 bases for J; bases not matched to a gene: 8. The V gene's germline CDR1 is SQVTM and CDR2 ANQGSEA. The CDR3 spans 17 residues. CDR3 coding DNA: TGCAGCGTGACAGGACTAGCGGGAGGGAGGGCCTACAATGAGCAGTTCTTC. It codes for CSVTGLAGGRAYNEQFF.

V usage is TRBV2 and J usage is TRBJ2-3; 9 bases agree with TRBD2. The CDR3 has 15 amino acids. Per the germline V gene, CDR1 is SNHLY and CDR2 is FYNNEI. The V gene end was trimmed by 5 bases and the J gene end by 1 base; junction bases not matched to a gene: 4. CDR3 DNA sequence: TGTGCCAGCAGTCGGACTAGCGTCCGCACAGATACGCAGTATTTT. This sequence encodes CASSRTSVRTDTQYF.

The genes are TRBV28 and TRBJ2-7; the D is unclear. Germline CDR1 is MDHEN and CDR2 is SYDVKM. Trimming pared 2 bases from V and 4 bases from J, leaving 3 bases between. The CDR3 totals 11 residues. CDR3 in amino acids: CASSLRYEQYF. CDR3 DNA sequence: TGTGCCAGCAGTTTAAGGTACGAGCAGTACTTC. The full variable domain, completed using reference TRBV28 and TRBJ2-7, is DVKVTQSSRYLVKRTGEKVFLECVQDMDHENMFWYRQDPGLGLRLIYFSYDVKMKEKGDIPEGYSVSREKKERFSLILESASTNQTSMYLCASSLRYEQYFGPGTRLTVT.

This sequence joins TRBV7-2 and TRBJ1-2; TRBD1 might be the D (6 bases). Germline assignment: CDR1 SGHTA and CDR2 FQGNSA. The CDR3 is made up of 15 amino acids. Deletions cut 5 bases from V and 8 bases from J, with 21 bases between. Written as DNA, the CDR3 is TGTGCCAGCAGCCCCCCCCCGAGCAGGGGAGGAGGCTACACCTTC. It codes for CASSPPPSRGGGYTF.

The chain employs TRBV2 and TRBJ2-7; 8 bases fit TRBD1. There are 15 residues in the CDR3. With V trimmed by 8 bases and J by 2 bases, 11 bases remained unmatched. Germline V CDR1 and CDR2: SNHLY, FYNNEI. CDR3 in DNA: TGTGCCAGCCTCCCTGGGGGGACAGGAACCTACGAGCAGTACTTC. Encoded protein: CASLPGGTGTYEQYF. Filled out from reference TRBV2 and TRBJ2-7, the complete variable domain reads EPEVTQTPSHQVTQMGQEVILRCVPISNHLYFYWYRQILGQKVEFLVSFYNNEISEKSEIFDDQFSVERPDGSNFTLKIRSTKLEDSAMYFCASLPGGTGTYEQYFGPGTRLTVT.

This chain uses TRBV7-2 with TRBJ1-3; tentatively, D is TRBD1 (5 bases). The germline V gene has CDR1 SGHTA and CDR2 FQGNSA. This CDR3 comprises 13 residues. Trimming cost V 6 bases and J 3 bases, with 9 bases left between them. The CDR3 bases are TGTGCCAGCAGTACTCAGGGTGGAAACACCATATATTTT. Amino acids: CASSTQGGNTIYF.

The chain is built from TRBV4-3 and TRBJ1-5; D remains unclear. The CDR3 has 14 residues. Deletions cut 1 base from V and 11 bases from J, with 15 bases between. Germline CDR1 LGHNA, CDR2 YSLEER. In DNA, the CDR3 is TGCGCCAGCAGCCAAGGGGTGGGAGATTTGGCCCAGCATTTT. This encodes CASSQGVGDLAQHF.

V and J are TRBV4-2 and TRBJ2-1; 13 positions match TRBD2. CDR1 is LGHNA and CDR2 is YNFKEQ in the germline V gene. The CDR3 spans 16 residues. Trimming cost V 3 bases and J 9 bases; bases outside gene matches: 8. The CDR3 DNA reads as TGTGCCAGCAGCCAGGACACTAGCGGGGGGGCCGTTGAGCAGTTCTTC. This codes for CASSQDTSGGAVEQFF.